The present T cell receptor (beta chain) was sequenced within a study of blood T cell repertoires in COVID-19 (TCRdb year 2020). Describing the broader study: Samples from collaborators originated in the United States, Italy and Spain and spanned both the acute and convalescent phases of COVID-19. The material from the prospective study consisted of cDNA or gDNA derived from T cells, B-cell-depleted T cells, or PBMCs. Subjects who had been exposed to COVID-19, were actively infected with it, or had recovered from it provided the deeply sampled blood TCRbeta repertoires that made up the dataset. The repertoires were released in a freely available public database meant as a resource for research on the immune response to SARS-CoV-2. The samples were drawn from two sources: the first 160 participants of the ongoing ImmuneRACE study, and fewer than 1,500 subjects contributed by 6 global collaborators. Sample metadata almost always included a de-identified subject ID, COVID-19 status, age in years and sex. Where HLA class I and class II types were available, the types were taken from metadata supplied by the sample provider, not from assay-based typing.

Each collaborating institution followed its own protocols to collect whole blood in K2EDTA tubes. Collaborator samples were shipped for TCRbeta analysis as frozen whole blood, isolated PBMCs, or DNA extracted from either sample type. The table lists this clone with a few counts. The target of this receptor is not known. It has no much larger one-base neighbor in the sample; base qualities were not kept. A distance of 12 bases separates the germline ends of V and J, which lose 3 bases and 3 bases respectively. The CDR3 runs 14 residues from the cysteine to the phenylalanine. Only the CDR3 DNA is retained, 42 bases long and in frame from the first base. The germline V gene provides CDR1 SGHDT and CDR2 YYEEEE. The immunoSEQ Assay, a bias-controlled multiplex PCR, was used to amplify TCRbeta CDR3 regions from genomic DNA. As for how the authors treated the data: The number of nucleated cells in each sample was estimated by amplification of reference gene primers within the assay. To quantify the absolute abundance of each unique TCRbeta CDR3 rearrangement, sequence reads were collapsed and filtered. For each sample, productive Simpson clonality was calculated as the square root of Simpson's diversity index across productive rearrangements. This is the immuneACCESS table as TCRdb keeps it, with only in-frame sequences that have V and J called. A part of the clones is gone; compared with another copy, unresolved V genes explain less than half, and the rest is unexplained. V, J and clone size derive from that table, while D and trimming were established from the DNA sequence. The sample has about 100,000 clones on record, 85% to 90% of them singletons. Jointly, the top ten make up 3.8% of the sample.

On the study overall, not on this receptor specifically: The amount of clinical and demographic metadata varied by source and participant and was provided uncurated.

This TCR derives from a man in his sixties with acute or convalescent COVID-19. This receptor chain uses TRBV5-6 and TRBJ1-1; the D gene remains uncertain. Sequencing input: peripheral blood. This receptor carries the CDR3 CASSSLVAYTEAFF. The nucleotide sequence is TGTGCCAGCAGCTCCCTGGTGGCCTACACTGAAGCTTTCTTT.